A selection of T cell receptor beta chains follows, all from one sample in a study of blood T cell repertoires in COVID-19. Here immunoSEQ multiplex PCR was the method, and the copy in TCRdb shows in-frame clones only, minus some. The data hold 100,000 to 150,000 clones, with 81% observed a single time. Sequencing used peripheral blood. These receptors came from a woman in her forties or fifties with acute or convalescent COVID-19. Both conserved end residues are part of each CDR3. A D gene is named only where the DNA matches it firmly. Size values are once, few and many counts, or a class for expanded clones, and some rows have none.

d_gene	v_gene	abundance	j_gene	CDR3nt	CDR3aa
TRBD2	TRBV19	NA	TRBJ2-1	TGTGCCAGTAAAGGGCTAGCGGGAGTAGGTGAGCAGTTCTTC	CASKGLAGVGEQFF
NA	TRBV9	once	TRBJ1-1	TGTGCCAGCAGCGTAGCGGGATCTAACACTGAAGCTTTCTTT	CASSVAGSNTEAFF
TRBD1	TRBV2	NA	TRBJ1-6	TGTGCCAGCAGCGCTTGGGGACAGGCAAATTCACCCCTCCACTTT	CASSAWGQANSPLHF
NA	TRBV7-9	NA	TRBJ2-7	TGTGCCAGCAGCTTAGACTGGAGGAGCGGGCAGTACTTC	CASSLDWRSGQYF
NA	TRBV19	NA	TRBJ1-1	TGTGCCAGTAGCCAAACAGGGTTTAACACTGAAGCTTTCTTT	CASSQTGFNTEAFF
NA	TRBV6-1	NA	TRBJ1-2	TGTGCCAGCAGTGAAGCCGGAGGATGGTATGGCTACACCTTC	CASSEAGGWYGYTF
TRBD2	TRBV19	few	TRBJ2-5	TGTGCCAGTAGTATTGGGCTAGCGGGGGAAGAGACCCAGTACTTC	CASSIGLAGEETQYF
NA	TRBV2	NA	TRBJ2-7	TGTGCCAGCCTGTTGATAATTAGCTCCGAGCAGTACTTC	CASLLIISSEQYF
TRBD2	TRBV28	once	TRBJ2-3	TGTGCCAGCAGGTCTAGCGGGAGTTTGAGTAACACAGATACGCAGTATTTT	CASRSSGSLSNTDTQYF
TRBD2	TRBV28	NA	TRBJ2-2	TGTGCCAGCAGGACAGCGGGGCCCTCAACCGGGGAGCTGTTTTTT	CASRTAGPSTGELFF
NA	TRBV11-2	NA	TRBJ1-1	TGTGCCAGCAGCTCGACGGGGGTGGGAAACACTGAAGCTTTCTTT	CASSSTGVGNTEAFF
NA	TRBV24-1	NA	TRBJ2-3	TGTGCCACCACCTCCCCCGGCGGGACGCAGTATTTT	CATTSPGGTQYF
NA	TRBV29-1	once	TRBJ2-6	TGCAGCGTTGAAACAGGGGCCAACGTCCTGACTTTC	CSVETGANVLTF
NA	TRBV20-1	NA	TRBJ2-1	TGCAGTGCTAGTAATGCGGGGTACTACAATGAGCAGTTCTTC	CSASNAGYYNEQFF
TRBD1	TRBV2	NA	TRBJ1-4	TGTGCCAGCAGTGTTGGCAGGGGGGCCCCAAATACGGGGCTTAATGAAAAACTGTTTTTT	CASSVGRGAPNTGLNEKLFF
NA	TRBV10-3	once	TRBJ2-7	TGTGCCATCGGGGCGGGAACCTACGAGCAGTACTTC	CAIGAGTYEQYF
TRBD1	TRBV7-2	NA	TRBJ1-1	TGTGCCAGCAGCTTGGGTGGGACAGGTAACACTGAAGCTTTCTTT	CASSLGGTGNTEAFF
TRBD1	TRBV28	NA	TRBJ1-5	TGTGCCAGCAGTCCACCTCCGGGACAGGGGGTCGATCAGCCCCAGCATTTT	CASSPPPGQGVDQPQHF
TRBD2	TRBV3-1/TRBV3-2	NA	TRBJ2-1	TGTGCCAGCAGCCGACTAGCTCGGAATGAGCAGTTCTTC	CASSRLARNEQFF
NA	TRBV24-1	NA	TRBJ2-7	TGTGCCACCAGTGGCGTAGCAGGGGAGCACGAGCAGTACTTC	CATSGVAGEHEQYF
TRBD2	TRBV10-2	NA	TRBJ2-1	TGCGCCAGCAGCCTAGCGGGAGCAAACAATGAGCAGTTCTTC	CASSLAGANNEQFF
TRBD1	TRBV28	NA	TRBJ1-1	TGTGCCAGCAAACCGGGACAGGGGGGCACTGAAGCTTTCTTT	CASKPGQGGTEAFF
TRBD2	TRBV7-6	NA	TRBJ2-2	TGTGCCAGCAGCTCCCAACGACTAGCGAGGGGGGAGCTGTTTTTT	CASSSQRLARGELFF
NA	TRBV11-2	NA	TRBJ1-5	TGTGCCAGCAGCTTAACAGGGAAACCCCATAGCAATCAGCCCCAGCATTTT	CASSLTGKPHSNQPQHF
TRBD2	TRBV15	NA	TRBJ2-1	TGTGCCACCAGCAGTAGCGGGAGCCTTTACAATGAGCAGTTCTTC	CATSSSGSLYNEQFF
NA	TRBV28	NA	TRBJ2-7	TGTGCCAGCAGTTTAAACGGGGGCTACGAGCAGTACTTC	CASSLNGGYEQYF
TRBD1	TRBV4-1	few	TRBJ1-4	TGCGCCAGCAGCGGCCGGGACAGGTTAAATGAAAAACTGTTTTTT	CASSGRDRLNEKLFF
NA	TRBV19	once	TRBJ1-1	TGTGCCAGTAGTATGGTAAACAGCCTGAACACTGAAGCTTTCTTT	CASSMVNSLNTEAFF
TRBD1	TRBV2	few	TRBJ1-2	TGTGCCAGCAGAACCCAGACAGGGAGTGGCTACACCTTC	CASRTQTGSGYTF
NA	TRBV6-5	few	TRBJ1-2	TGTGCCAGCAGTAGATCGGGAGAAGATGGCTACACCTTC	CASSRSGEDGYTF
TRBD1	TRBV12-3/TRBV12-4	few	TRBJ1-5	TGTGCCAGCAGCCCACAGGGGATTCAGCCCCAGCATTTT	CASSPQGIQPQHF
NA	TRBV6-6	NA	TRBJ2-7	TGTGCCAGCAGTTACGGGCGGGGTCTAGGTCGCGAGCAGTACTTC	CASSYGRGLGREQYF
TRBD2	TRBV6-4	NA	TRBJ2-7	TGTGCCAGCAGCCGACTAGCGGGATATGGCGAGCAGTACTTC	CASSRLAGYGEQYF
TRBD2	TRBV28	NA	TRBJ2-1	TGTGCCAGCAGGGTTAGCGGGAGGCGCAATGAGCAGTTCTTC	CASRVSGRRNEQFF
NA	TRBV18	NA	TRBJ1-1	TGTGCCAGCTCACCTACAGCTAACACTGAAGCTTTCTTT	CASSPTANTEAFF
TRBD2	TRBV27	NA	TRBJ2-1	TGTGCCAGCAAAAAATCGCGGGAGACTCTCAATGAGCAGTTCTTC	CASKKSRETLNEQFF
NA	TRBV5-1	few	TRBJ2-5	TGCGCCAGCAGCTTCAATGACAGGTGGCAAGAGACCCAGTACTTC	CASSFNDRWQETQYF
TRBD1	TRBV28	NA	TRBJ2-7	TGTGCCAGCAGTTTTCCGCCAGGGGGCTCCTACGAGCAGTACTTC	CASSFPPGGSYEQYF
TRBD2	TRBV9	NA	TRBJ2-5	TGTGCCAGCAGCGTAGATGGGCGGGAGAAAGAGACCCAGTACTTC	CASSVDGREKETQYF
TRBD1	TRBV19	NA	TRBJ2-7	TGTGCCAGTAGCGATAGACAGGGCTTCGAGCAGTACTTC	CASSDRQGFEQYF
NA	TRBV7-3	NA	TRBJ1-1	TGTGCCAGCAGCGCTCAGGGGAACACTGAAGCTTTCTTT	CASSAQGNTEAFF
NA	TRBV6-5	NA	TRBJ1-2	TGTGCCAGCAGTTACGGGGGGAAGAACTATGGCTACACCTTC	CASSYGGKNYGYTF
NA	TRBV3-1/TRBV3-2	NA	TRBJ2-1	TGTGCCAGCAGCAAACGAGATAATGAGCAGTTCTTC	CASSKRDNEQFF
TRBD1	TRBV30	NA	TRBJ1-5	TGTGCCTGGAGTGGGGGGACAGGGGTCTATCAGCCCCAGCATTTT	CAWSGGTGVYQPQHF
NA	TRBV4-2	NA	TRBJ2-2	TGTGCCAGCAGCCAAGAGGGCGGGGCGCCCATCGCCGGGGAGCTGTTTTTT	CASSQEGGAPIAGELFF
NA	TRBV29-1	once	TRBJ2-1	TGCAGCGTTTCGATCGGGTCCGGGACAAATCACAATGAGCAGTTCTTC	CSVSIGSGTNHNEQFF
NA	TRBV2	NA	TRBJ1-1	TGTGCCAGCAGGAACAGGAACACTGAAGCTTTCTTT	CASRNRNTEAFF
TRBD2	TRBV6-2/TRBV6-3	NA	TRBJ2-2	TGTGCCAGCAGTCACAGCGGGAGGGTCTCCGGGGAGCTGTTTTTT	CASSHSGRVSGELFF
NA	TRBV27	NA	TRBJ2-3	TGTGCCAGCAGTTTATCGGGGGGGGCGGGTCGAGATACGCAGTATTTT	CASSLSGGAGRDTQYF
TRBD2	TRBV5-5	NA	TRBJ2-2	TGTGCCAGCAGCCCCTCCGGCGGGGGAAACACCGGGGAGCTGTTTTTT	CASSPSGGGNTGELFF